This T cell receptor beta chain was identified during a study of response to subunit inactivated influenza vaccine. Study-wide findings and caveats: Authors suggested each seasonal influenza vaccination recruits few new T cells.

The V gene lost 0 bases and the J gene lost 6 bases, with 6 bases spanning the gap. Per the germline V gene, CDR1 is ENHRY and CDR2 is SYGVKD. There are 12 residues in the CDR3. This clonotype showed up many times. Its antigen is not identified. TCRdb used MiXCR to reprocess the RT-PCR reads, holding one entry per CDR3 protein. The data contain about 480,000 distinct CDR3 sequences, approximately 10% of them singletons. The chain is built from TRBV10-3 and TRBJ2-7; D ambiguous. The clonotype comes from a man aged 45-60 years who received an inactivated influenza vaccine. This material consisted of PBMCs from blood, taken roughly 47 days after vaccination. This CDR3 is CAISESTAEQYF. In nucleotides, the CDR3 is TGTGCCATCAGTGAGTCAACGGCCGAGCAGTACTTC.